The source of this T cell receptor (beta chain) is a study of identifying expanded T cells in peripheral blood. Study conclusions and caveats: Approximately 1.1 clones differed between technical replicates, versus approximately 16 and 19 over time. Clone count variance between approximately two-week samples rose with total template count.

Germline assignment: CDR1 MNHNS and CDR2 SASEGT. V was shortened by 2 bases and J by 0 bases, with 9 bases between the two germline ends. The CDR3 covers 15 residues. During the collection period, no donor immune events like infections were recorded. As regards this clone: Its target is unknown.

Profiling relied on immunoSEQ multiplex PCR, and the TCRdb table lists in-frame clones only, not all of them. The sample contains roughly 100,000 clones, about 88% of which appear only once. The source of this sequence is a person aged 18 to 69 in good health. Source material: blood. This chain uses TRBV6-1 with TRBJ2-3; D gene unclear. DNA of the CDR3: TGTGCCAGCAGTGAATCGCGGCAGAGCACAGATACGCAGTATTTT. Translated, it gives CASSESRQSTDTQYF.